What follows are 26 T cell receptor beta chains derived from one specimen sequenced in a study of blood T cell repertoires in COVID-19. TCRdb's copy holds only in-frame clones and misses some; the assay was immunoSEQ multiplex PCR. The sample has 150,000 to 200,000 clones, 79% seen once. Sequenced: peripheral blood. All receptors come from a woman in her 40s with COVID-19, enrolled during active disease.

The V call is TRBV5-5, the J call TRBJ1-5; a possible D gene is TRBD1 (5 bases). The germline gives CDR1 SGHKS, CDR2 YYEKEE (reference sequence). The CDR3 contains 14 residues. V was shortened by 6 bases and J by 4 bases, with 14 bases between the two germline ends. For the CDR3, the DNA is TGTGCCAGCACCCCTGGCGGGGGTAATCAGCCCCAGCATTTT. It codes for CASTPGGGNQPQHF.

The chain carries TRBV29-1 and TRBJ2-5; tentatively, D is TRBD2 (5 bases). Germline CDR1 is SQVTM and CDR2 is ANQGSEA. CDR3 length: 12 residues. Trimming took 4 bases from V and 2 from J, leaving 8 bases between them. Here the CDR3 DNA reads TGCAGCGTTGTTCGGGGTCAAGAGACCCAGTACTTC. Translating it yields CSVVRGQETQYF.

This clone was recorded only once. V is TRBV7-9 and J is TRBJ1-1, with TRBD1 as a possible D gene (5 bases). V shed 7 bases and J shed 1 base, with 10 bases lying between them. The CDR3 runs 13 residues. Germline CDR1 is SEHNR and CDR2 is FQNEAQ (reference sequence). CDR3 region: CASIKTGNTEAFF. CDR3 DNA sequence: TGTGCCAGCATCAAAACAGGGAACACTGAAGCTTTCTTT.

The J gene is TRBJ1-5, the V gene TRBV5-1, with a tentative D call TRBD1 (5 bases). This CDR3 contains 13 residues. CDR1 and CDR2 (germline): SGHRS, YFSETQ. Trimming stripped 0 bases from V and 5 bases from J, with 6 bases between. CDR3 DNA sequence: TGCGCCAGCAGCTTGGGACAGTATCAGCCCCAGCATTTT. Translation gives CASSLGQYQPQHF.

This chain joins TRBV3-1 (or the pseudogene TRBV3-2) and TRBJ2-7; the match to TRBD1 covers 8 bases. V shed 4 bases and J 7 bases; nucleotides not matched to a gene: 12. Germline V lookup: CDR1 LGHDT, CDR2 YNNKEL (reference sequence). The CDR3 is made up of 15 amino acids. Here the CDR3 reads CASSLAGGALGEQYF. As DNA, the CDR3 is TGTGCCAGCAGCCTTGCAGGGGGCGCACTAGGTGAGCAGTACTTC.

This chain joins TRBV11-2 and TRBJ1-6; D is unresolved. CDR1 is SGHAT, CDR2 FQNNGV, per germline. This CDR3 contains 15 residues. Trimming removed 1 base from V and 10 bases from J, with 14 bases in between. Here the CDR3 DNA reads TGTGCCAGCAGCTTAGGAGTTGAAGTGGGCTCACCCCTCCACTTT. It yields the protein CASSLGVEVGSPLHF.

This clone is a singleton in its sample. The chain is built from TRBV7-9 and TRBJ2-2, with 7 bases fitting TRBD1. CDR1 and CDR2 from the germline V gene are SEHNR and FQNEAQ (reference sequence). This CDR3 has 15 amino acids. J was trimmed by 3 bases and V by 3 bases; bases with no gene match: 4. The CDR3 DNA reads as TGTGCCAGCAGCTTGAGGGGGCCGGACACCGGGGAGCTGTTTTTT. Protein product: CASSLRGPDTGELFF.

This chain joins TRBV10-3 and TRBJ2-5, with 7 bases fitting TRBD2. The J segment lost 7 bases and the V segment lost 8 bases, leaving 16 bases of the junction unmatched. Germline assignment: CDR1 ENHRY and CDR2 SYGVKD. The CDR3 consists of 15 residues. The CDR3 here is CAIGIGTTWGGTQYF. CDR3 nucleotide sequence: TGTGCCATCGGCATAGGGACTACCTGGGGAGGGACCCAGTACTTC.

CDR3: CASSQAPGQAYGYTF. The CDR3 DNA reads TGTGCCAGCAGCCAAGCACCGGGACAGGCCTATGGCTACACCTTC. The rearrangement joins TRBV4-2 to TRBJ1-2, with 8 bases matching TRBD1. The CDR3 is 15 amino acids. The V gene's germline CDR1 is LGHNA and CDR2 YNFKEQ. The ends lost 1 base at V and 4 bases at J; junction bases unmatched: 5.

Ten or more counts support this clone. The chain uses TRBV18 and TRBJ2-7, with 10 positions matching TRBD1. Germline values: CDR1 KGHSH, CDR2 LQKENI. The CDR3 has 17 residues. V lost 3 bases, J lost 4 bases, and 12 bases stayed unmatched. CDR3 region: CASSPPGQGTAAYEQYF. The CDR3 region has the DNA TGTGCCAGCTCACCTCCGGGACAGGGGACCGCTGCATACGAGCAGTACTTC.

The rearrangement links TRBV5-1 to TRBJ2-7; no reliable D call. V gave up 2 bases and J gave up 2 bases, with 11 bases separating them. The CDR3 is 14 residues long. Germline V gives CDR1 SGHRS, CDR2 YFSETQ. CDR3 DNA: TGCGCCAGCAGCTTCGACAACCCCACCTACGAGCAGTACTTC. Translating it yields CASSFDNPTYEQYF. The full variable domain, rest sourced from reference TRBV5-1 and TRBJ2-7, is KAGVTQTPRYLIKTRGQQVTLSCSPISGHRSVSWYQQTPGQGLQFLFEYFSETQRNKGNFPGRFSGRQFSNSRSEMNVSTLELGDSALYLCASSFDNPTYEQYFGPGTRLTVT.

The chain is built from TRBV3-1 (or the pseudogene TRBV3-2) and TRBJ1-5; D remains unclear. Germline V gene sequence: CDR1 LGHDT, CDR2 YNNKEL (reference sequence). V lost 1 base to trimming and J lost 2 bases, with 9 bases between them. The length of the CDR3 is 15 residues. CDR3 protein: CASSQGQLRNQPQHF. The CDR3 DNA follows: TGTGCCAGCAGCCAAGGGCAGTTGCGCAATCAGCCCCAGCATTTT.

The chain couples TRBV5-1 to TRBJ2-3; TRBD1 matches at 8 bases. There are 15 residues in the CDR3. Germline loops: CDR1 SGHRS, CDR2 YFSETQ. The V segment lost 4 bases and the J segment 4 bases; nucleotides outside the gene matches: 8. CDR3 bases: TGCGCCAGCAGCACCATCGGACAGGGTGCAGATACGCAGTATTTT. This sequence encodes CASSTIGQGADTQYF.

This chain uses TRBV7-2 with TRBJ1-3; no definite D call. The V gene's germline CDR1 is SGHTA and CDR2 FQGNSA. This CDR3 has 11 residues. V was pared by 5 bases and J by 3 bases, with 2 bases between. CDR3 in amino acids: CASSLGNTIYF. As DNA, the CDR3 is TGTGCCAGCAGCCTTGGAAACACCATATATTTT.

The J gene is TRBJ2-1, the V gene TRBV29-1; possibly TRBD1 for D (6 bases). CDR1 and CDR2 from the germline V gene are SQVTM and ANQGSEA. CDR3 length: 12 amino acids. V gave up 4 bases and J gave up 6 bases, with 10 bases separating them. This chain's CDR3 is CSVADRSNEQFF. The CDR3 DNA sequence: TGCAGCGTTGCCGACAGGTCCAATGAGCAGTTCTTC.

The V gene is TRBV3-1 (or the pseudogene TRBV3-2), the J gene TRBJ2-5, with D possibly being TRBD2 (7 bases). CDR1 is LGHDT and CDR2 is YNNKEL in the germline V gene (reference sequence). Trimming left V 3 bases short and J 4 bases short, with 21 bases between. The CDR3 consists of 17 residues. This chain's CDR3 is CASSHLGGRGAAETQYF. In nucleotides, the CDR3 is TGTGCCAGCAGCCACCTCGGGGGTCGGGGGGCTGCAGAGACCCAGTACTTC.

The chain has TRBV11-2 and TRBJ2-5; 9 bases align to TRBD1. CDR3 length: 16 amino acids. CDR1 and CDR2 from the germline V gene are SGHAT and FQNNGV. V shed 1 base, J shed 2 bases, and the junction held 5 bases outside the gene matches. DNA for the CDR3: TGTGCCAGCAGCTTAGTACCGACAGGGGGGCAAGAGACCCAGTACTTC. This translates into CASSLVPTGGQETQYF.

The chain has TRBV3-1 (or the pseudogene TRBV3-2) and TRBJ2-3; 12 positions match TRBD2. CDR1 LGHDT and CDR2 YNNKEL come from the germline V gene (reference sequence). The CDR3 sequence is 15 residues long. Losses at the gene ends were 2 bases for V and 6 bases for J; bases not matched to a gene: 3. The CDR3 bases are TGTGCCAGCAGCCAACTAGCGGGGGGGTCCGATACGCAGTATTTT. Residues: CASSQLAGGSDTQYF.

J is TRBJ2-1 and V is TRBV7-2; a possible D gene is TRBD2 (6 bases). Germline assignment: CDR1 SGHTA and CDR2 FQGNSA. The CDR3 is 13 amino acids. V lost 8 bases and J lost 3, with 11 bases in between. The CDR3 protein is CASAASDYNEQFF. The CDR3 nucleotides read TGTGCCAGCGCGGCTAGCGACTACAATGAGCAGTTCTTC.

This clone was seen a single time. The chain joins TRBV4-2 to TRBJ2-1; TRBD1 matches at 8 bases. Per the germline V gene, CDR1 is LGHNA and CDR2 is YNFKEQ. The length of the CDR3 is 19 residues. V was pared by 3 bases and J by 3 bases, with 16 bases of the junction left unmatched. The CDR3 loop is CASSQSGAGGSLFYNEQFF. CDR3 nucleotide sequence: TGTGCCAGCAGCCAGTCCGGGGCAGGGGGCAGCTTGTTCTACAATGAGCAGTTCTTC.

V gene TRBV29-1 combines with J gene TRBJ1-5; D uncertain. The germline V gene has CDR1 SQVTM and CDR2 ANQGSEA. The CDR3 consists of 14 residues. Trimming removed 4 bases from V and 1 base from J, with 11 bases in between. The DNA for the CDR3 is TGCAGCGTTGCCGAGGGTCGGAGCAATCAGCCCCAGCATTTT. Translated, it gives CSVAEGRSNQPQHF.

V is TRBV5-6 and J is TRBJ2-5, with 16 bases identical to TRBD2. V gave up 4 bases and J gave up 5 bases; unmatched junction bases: 8. This CDR3 contains 17 residues. In germline, CDR1 is SGHDT, CDR2 YYEEEE. The CDR3 region has the DNA TGTGCCAGCAGCCCGGGACTAGCGGGAGGGAAGGGGGAGACCCAGTACTTC. Amino acid sequence: CASSPGLAGGKGETQYF.

J is TRBJ1-5 and V is TRBV7-5; the D call TRBD1 from the table was never checked on the DNA. TRBV7-5 is shown as a pseudogene. The CDR3 extends over 17 amino acids. CDR3 region: CVRTIGQIKPYNQPQHF. DNA of the CDR3: TGTGTCAGAACGATTGGGCAGATAAAGCCCTACAATCAGCCCCAGCATTTT.

The chain recombines TRBV10-3 with TRBJ1-3; D uncertain. The CDR3 has 17 amino acids. The germline gives CDR1 ENHRY, CDR2 SYGVKD. V lost 0 bases, J lost 0 bases, and 12 bases lay in between. In nucleotides, the CDR3 is TGTGCCATCAGTGAGTCGGGAGGCCCGGACTCTGGAAACACCATATATTTT. Translating gives CAISESGGPDSGNTIYF.

The chain joins TRBV2 to TRBJ1-4, with a weak D call TRBD1 (5 bases). The V end was cut by 7 bases, the J end by 8 bases, with 20 bases between. This CDR3 spans 15 amino acids. CDR1 is SNHLY, CDR2 FYNNEI, per germline. CDR3 DNA sequence: TGTGCCAGCACCCTGACAAGGACATCTCTCGAAAAACTGTTTTTT. Residues: CASTLTRTSLEKLFF.

The chain has TRBV29-1 and TRBJ1-4; D ambiguous. Trimming stripped 4 bases from V and 4 bases from J, with 7 bases between. Germline V CDR1 and CDR2: SQVTM, ANQGSEA. This CDR3 is 12 amino acids long. CDR3 sequence (DNA): TGCAGCGTTGTTTCCAGTAATGAAAAACTGTTTTTT. This codes for CSVVSSNEKLFF.